This T cell receptor (beta chain) was retrieved from a study of blood T cells in healthy people across ages. Notes on the study in general: Long-lived donors had more naive CD4+ cells and higher diversity than aged donors.

Primed by a sample-barcoded 5' primer and a J-beta primer mix, a second PCR proceeded for about 6 to 11 cycles. All samples yielded 2.5 million or more CDR3-containing paired-end reads. TCRdb passed the 5' RACE reads through MiXCR, listing each CDR3 protein once. The sample has hundreds of thousands of distinct CDR3 sequences, around two fifths seen once. Total RNA was isolated from each sample in quantities of at least 5 micrograms. Trimming at V came to 5 bases and at J to 13 bases, leaving 9 bases not matched to a gene. Germline V gene data show CDR1 as SGHTA and CDR2 as FQGNSA. The CDR3 covers 13 residues. Of note for this clonotype: Antigen unknown.

This receptor was identified in a man in his sixties in good health. The sample taken for sequencing was blood. The rearrangement uses TRBV7-2 and TRBJ2-1; 9 nucleotides line up with TRBD2. CDR3 region: CASSQTSGYEQFF. For the CDR3, the DNA is TGTGCCAGCAGCCAAACTAGCGGGTACGAACAGTTCTTC.